This T cell receptor (beta chain) was found in a study of blood T cell repertoires in COVID-19. V dropped 1 base and J dropped 4 bases, with 11 bases sitting between them. This CDR3 is 14 amino acids long. Germline V gives CDR1 ENHRY, CDR2 SYGVKD. Using immunoSEQ multiplex PCR, the repertoire was profiled, and TCRdb retains in-frame clones only, with some absent. The top ten clones hold 0.7% to 0.9% of a sample with 95,000 to 150,000 clones, around 88% of them seen once. The clonotype comes from a woman aged 45 to 65 with active or convalescent COVID-19. The sequencing input was peripheral blood. The V and J genes are TRBV10-3 and TRBJ2-7; maybe TRBD1 (6 bases). The CDR3 region is CAISELAGVYEQYF. The CDR3 DNA reads as TGTGCCATCAGTGAGTTGGCAGGGGTGTACGAGCAGTACTTC.